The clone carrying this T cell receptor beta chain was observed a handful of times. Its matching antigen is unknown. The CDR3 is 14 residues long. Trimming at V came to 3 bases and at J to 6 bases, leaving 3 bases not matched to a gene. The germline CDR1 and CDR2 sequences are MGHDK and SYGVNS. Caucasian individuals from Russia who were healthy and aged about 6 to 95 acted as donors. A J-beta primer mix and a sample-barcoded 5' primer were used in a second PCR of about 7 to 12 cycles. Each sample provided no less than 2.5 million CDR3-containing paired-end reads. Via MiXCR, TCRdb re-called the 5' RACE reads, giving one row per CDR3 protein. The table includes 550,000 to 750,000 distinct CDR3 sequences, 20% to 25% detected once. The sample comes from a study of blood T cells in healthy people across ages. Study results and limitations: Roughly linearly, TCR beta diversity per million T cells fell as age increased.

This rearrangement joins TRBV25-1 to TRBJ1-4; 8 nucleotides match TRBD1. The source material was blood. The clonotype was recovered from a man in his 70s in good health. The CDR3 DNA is TGTGCCAGCAGTGATGACAGGGGTGATGAAAAACTGTTTTTT. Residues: CASSDDRGDEKLFF.